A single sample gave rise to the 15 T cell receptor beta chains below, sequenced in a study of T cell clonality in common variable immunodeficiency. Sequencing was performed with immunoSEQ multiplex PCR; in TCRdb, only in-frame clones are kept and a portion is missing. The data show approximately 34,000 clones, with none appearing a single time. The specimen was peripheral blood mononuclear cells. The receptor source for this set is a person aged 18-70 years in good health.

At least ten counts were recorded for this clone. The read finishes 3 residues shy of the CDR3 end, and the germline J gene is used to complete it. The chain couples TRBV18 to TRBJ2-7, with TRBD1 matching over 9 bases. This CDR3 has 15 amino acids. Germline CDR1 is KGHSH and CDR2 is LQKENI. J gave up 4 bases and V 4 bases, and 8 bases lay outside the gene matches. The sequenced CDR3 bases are TGTGCCAGCTCACAAGCCGGGACAGGGTGGTACGAG. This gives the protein CASSQAGTGWYE. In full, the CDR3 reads CASSQAGTGWYEQYF.

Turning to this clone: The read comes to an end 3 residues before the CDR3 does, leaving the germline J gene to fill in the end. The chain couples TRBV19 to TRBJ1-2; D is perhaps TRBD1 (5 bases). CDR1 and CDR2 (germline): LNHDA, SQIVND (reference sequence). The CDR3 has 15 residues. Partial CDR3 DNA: TGTGCCAGTACCTCCCCGACTAGCGGGGCCTACGAC. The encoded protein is CASTSPTSGAYD. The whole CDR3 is CASTSPTSGAYDYTF. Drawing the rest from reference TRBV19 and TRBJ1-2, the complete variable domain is DGGITQSPKYLFRKEGQNVTLSCEQNLNHDAMYWYRQDPGQGLRLIYYSQIVNDFQKGDIAEGYSVSREKKESFPLTVTSAQKNPTAFYLCASTSPTSGAYDYTFGSGTRLTVV.

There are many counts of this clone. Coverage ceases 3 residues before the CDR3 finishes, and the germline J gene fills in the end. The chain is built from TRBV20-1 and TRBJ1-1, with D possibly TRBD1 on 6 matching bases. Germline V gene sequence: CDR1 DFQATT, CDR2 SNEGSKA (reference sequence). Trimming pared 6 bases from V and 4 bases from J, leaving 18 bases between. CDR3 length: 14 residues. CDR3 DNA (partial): TGCAGTGCCAGTAAGGGGGGGCTTGGCACTGAA. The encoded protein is CSASKGGLGTE. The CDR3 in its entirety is CSASKGGLGTEAFF.

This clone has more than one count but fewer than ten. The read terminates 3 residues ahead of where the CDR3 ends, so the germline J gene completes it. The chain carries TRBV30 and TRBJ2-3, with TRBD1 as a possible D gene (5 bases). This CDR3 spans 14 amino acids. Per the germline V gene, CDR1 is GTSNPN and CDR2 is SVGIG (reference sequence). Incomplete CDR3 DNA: TGTGCCTGGAGTGAGGGGCAGAAGAATCAGCCG. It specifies CAWSEGQKNQP. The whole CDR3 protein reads CAWSEGQKNQPQYF.

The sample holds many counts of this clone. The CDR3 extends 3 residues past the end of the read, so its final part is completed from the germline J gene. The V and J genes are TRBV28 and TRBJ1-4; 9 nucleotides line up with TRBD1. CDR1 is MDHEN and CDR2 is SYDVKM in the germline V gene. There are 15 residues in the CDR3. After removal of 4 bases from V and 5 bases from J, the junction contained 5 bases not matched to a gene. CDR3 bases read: TGTGCCAGCAGTTCTCCGGACAGGGGAAATGAAAAA. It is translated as CASSSPDRGNEK. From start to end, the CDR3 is CASSSPDRGNEKLFF.

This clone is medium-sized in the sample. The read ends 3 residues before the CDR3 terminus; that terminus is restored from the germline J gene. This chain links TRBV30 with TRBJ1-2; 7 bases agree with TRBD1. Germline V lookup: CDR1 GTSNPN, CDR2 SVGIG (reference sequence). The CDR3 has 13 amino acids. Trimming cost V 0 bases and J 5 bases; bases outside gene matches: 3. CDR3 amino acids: CAWSVNRGYGYTF. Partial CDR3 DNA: TGTGCCTGGAGTGTAAACAGGGGATATGGC.

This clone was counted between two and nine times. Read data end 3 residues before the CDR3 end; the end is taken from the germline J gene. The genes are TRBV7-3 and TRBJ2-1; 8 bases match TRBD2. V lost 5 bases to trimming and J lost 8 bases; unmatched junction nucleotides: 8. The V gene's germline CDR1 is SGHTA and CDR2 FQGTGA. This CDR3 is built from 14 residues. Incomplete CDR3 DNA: TGTGCCAGCAGCCTGGCGGGGGGCAGGGATGAG. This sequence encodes CASSLAGGRDE. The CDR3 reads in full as CASSLAGGRDEQFF.

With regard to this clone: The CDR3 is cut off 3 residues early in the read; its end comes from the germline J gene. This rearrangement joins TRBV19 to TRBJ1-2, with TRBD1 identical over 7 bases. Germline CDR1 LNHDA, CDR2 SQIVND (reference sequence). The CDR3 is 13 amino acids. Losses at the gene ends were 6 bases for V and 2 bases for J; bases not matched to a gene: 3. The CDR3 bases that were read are TGTGCCAGTAGCCCACAGGGGAACTATGGC. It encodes CASSPQGNYG. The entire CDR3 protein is CASSPQGNYGYTF.

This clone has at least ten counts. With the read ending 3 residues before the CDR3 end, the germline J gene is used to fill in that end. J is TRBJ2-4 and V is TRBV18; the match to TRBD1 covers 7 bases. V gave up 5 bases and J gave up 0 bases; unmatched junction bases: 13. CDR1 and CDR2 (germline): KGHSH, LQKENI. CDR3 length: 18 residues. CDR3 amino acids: CASSWDSSVSLAKNIQYF. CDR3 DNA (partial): TGTGCCAGCTCATGGGACAGCTCAGTTAGCTTAGCCAAAAACATT.

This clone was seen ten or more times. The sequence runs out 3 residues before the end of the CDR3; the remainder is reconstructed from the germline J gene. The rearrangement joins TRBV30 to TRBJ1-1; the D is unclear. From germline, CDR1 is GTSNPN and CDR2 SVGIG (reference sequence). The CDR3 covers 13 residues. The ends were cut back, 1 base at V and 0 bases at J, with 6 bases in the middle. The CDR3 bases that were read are TGTGCCTGGAGTGAGGGTATGAACACTGAA. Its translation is CAWSEGMNTE. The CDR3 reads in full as CAWSEGMNTEAFF.

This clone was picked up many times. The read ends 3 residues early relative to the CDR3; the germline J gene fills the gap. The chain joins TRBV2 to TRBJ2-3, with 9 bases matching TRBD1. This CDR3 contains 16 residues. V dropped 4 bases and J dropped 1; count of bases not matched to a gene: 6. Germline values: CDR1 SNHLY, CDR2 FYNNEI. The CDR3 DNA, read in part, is TGTGCCAGCAGTGGGGACAGGGACTTAGGCACAGATACG. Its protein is CASSGDRDLGTDT. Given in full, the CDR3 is CASSGDRDLGTDTQYF.

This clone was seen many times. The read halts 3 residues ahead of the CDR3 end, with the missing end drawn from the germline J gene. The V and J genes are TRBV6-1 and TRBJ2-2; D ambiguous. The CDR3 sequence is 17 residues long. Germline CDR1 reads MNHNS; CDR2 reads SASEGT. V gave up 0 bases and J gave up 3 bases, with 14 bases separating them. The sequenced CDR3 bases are TGTGCCAGCAGTGAAGCGGGTCTGGGTCGGGACACCGGGGAG. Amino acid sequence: CASSEAGLGRDTGE. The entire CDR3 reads CASSEAGLGRDTGELFF.

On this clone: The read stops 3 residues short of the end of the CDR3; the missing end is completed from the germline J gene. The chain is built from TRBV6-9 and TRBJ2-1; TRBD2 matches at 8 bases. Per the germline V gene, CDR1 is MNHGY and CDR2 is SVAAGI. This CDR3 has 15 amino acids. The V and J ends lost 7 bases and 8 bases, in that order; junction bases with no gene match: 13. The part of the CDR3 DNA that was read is TGTGCCAGCATCCCCCATGGGACTAGGAGGCATGAG. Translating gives CASIPHGTRRHE. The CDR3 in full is CASIPHGTRRHEQFF.

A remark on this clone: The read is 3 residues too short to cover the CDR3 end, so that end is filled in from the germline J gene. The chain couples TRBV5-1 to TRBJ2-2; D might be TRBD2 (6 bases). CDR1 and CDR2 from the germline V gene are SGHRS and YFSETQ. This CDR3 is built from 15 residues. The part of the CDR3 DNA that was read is TGCGCCAGCAGCCCGGGGGACCGGACTAATGAAAAG. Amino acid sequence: CASSPGDRTNEK. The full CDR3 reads CASSPGDRTNEKLFF.

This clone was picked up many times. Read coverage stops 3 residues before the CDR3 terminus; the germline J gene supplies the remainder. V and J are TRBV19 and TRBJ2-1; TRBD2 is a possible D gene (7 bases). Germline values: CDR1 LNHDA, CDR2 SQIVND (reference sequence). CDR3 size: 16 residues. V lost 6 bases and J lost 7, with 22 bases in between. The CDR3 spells CASSPQVGGAENEQFF. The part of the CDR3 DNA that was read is TGTGCCAGTAGCCCCCAGGTTGGGGGGGCTGAGAATGAG.